The sequence of this T cell receptor beta chain was determined in a study of T cell responses to AZD1222 COVID-19 vaccine. Study-wide points: Most donors were white British, females outnumbered males, and clonal diversity was possibly underestimated. Spike-wide coverage was observed for vaccine-associated CD4 TCRs, with dominant responses at 160-218 and 743-854. Baseline testing showed seropositivity in only six AZD1222 recipients. None of the repertoires were sampled until the peak T cell response had passed.

This table comes from immunoSEQ multiplex PCR, and its TCRdb copy is limited to in-frame clones, with some not included. The profile covers about 120,000 clones, with about nine tenths appearing a single time and almost 2.5% taken by the ten largest. Trimming removed 1 base from V and 2 bases from J; junction bases left unmatched: 7. This CDR3 has 16 residues. Germline V gene sequence: CDR1 LGHDT, CDR2 YNNKEL (reference sequence). Comment on this clone: Its antigen is undetermined.

The origin of this receptor is an adult who received the AZD1222 COVID-19 vaccine. V usage is TRBV3-1 (or the pseudogene TRBV3-2) and J usage is TRBJ1-2, with TRBD1 matching over 7 bases. The sample here was peripheral blood, taken 28 days after the second AZD1222 dose. The CDR3 region has the DNA TGTGCCAGCAGCCAAGCTTTGACAGGGTTGAACTATGGCTACACCTTC. Translating it yields CASSQALTGLNYGYTF.